This T cell receptor beta chain was retrieved from a study of T cells in Graves' hyperthyroidism and ophthalmopathy. RNA transcripts served as the template for amplifying TCR beta CDR3 regions. Primed by the HTBI set, a first-round RT-PCR was run on the TCR CDR3. TCRdb reprocessed the multiplex PCR reads via MiXCR and lists one record per CDR3 protein. The sample carries 400,000 to 450,000 distinct CDR3 sequences, approximately 14% recorded once. The clonotype comes from a man in his late teens or twenties with Graves' ophthalmopathy. Sequencing was carried out using blood.

The CDR3 sequence: CASSLVWSGNTIYF. CDR3 nucleotide sequence: TGTGCCAGTAGCCTAGTGTGGTCTGGAAACACCATATATTTT. This sequence joins TRBV19 and TRBJ1-3; D is uncertain. Germline CDR1 and CDR2: LNHDA and SQIVND (reference sequence). V shed 6 bases and J shed 1 base, with 10 bases lying between them. This CDR3 comprises 14 residues.